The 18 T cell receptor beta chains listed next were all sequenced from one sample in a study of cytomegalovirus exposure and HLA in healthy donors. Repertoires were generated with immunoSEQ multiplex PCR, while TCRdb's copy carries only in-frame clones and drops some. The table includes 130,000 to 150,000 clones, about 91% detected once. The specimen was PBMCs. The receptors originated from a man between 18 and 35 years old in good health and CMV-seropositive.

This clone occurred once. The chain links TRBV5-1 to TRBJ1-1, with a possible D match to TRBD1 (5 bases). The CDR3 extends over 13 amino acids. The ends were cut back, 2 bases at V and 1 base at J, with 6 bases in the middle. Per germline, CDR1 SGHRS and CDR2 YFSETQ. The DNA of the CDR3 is TGCGCCAGCAGCTTTAGGGGGAACACTGAAGCTTTCTTT. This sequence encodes CASSFRGNTEAFF.

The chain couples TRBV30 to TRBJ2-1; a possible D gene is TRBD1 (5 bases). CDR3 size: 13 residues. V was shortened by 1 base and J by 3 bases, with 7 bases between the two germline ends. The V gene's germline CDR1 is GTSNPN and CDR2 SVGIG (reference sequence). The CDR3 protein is CAWSAQGYNEQFF. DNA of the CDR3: TGTGCCTGGAGTGCCCAGGGCTACAATGAGCAGTTCTTC.

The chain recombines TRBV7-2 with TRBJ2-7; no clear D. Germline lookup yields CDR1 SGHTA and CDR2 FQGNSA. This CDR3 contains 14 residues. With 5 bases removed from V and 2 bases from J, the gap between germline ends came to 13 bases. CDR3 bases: TGTGCCAGCAGCCTGCCCGCGGAGACCTACGAGCAGTACTTC. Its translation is CASSLPAETYEQYF.

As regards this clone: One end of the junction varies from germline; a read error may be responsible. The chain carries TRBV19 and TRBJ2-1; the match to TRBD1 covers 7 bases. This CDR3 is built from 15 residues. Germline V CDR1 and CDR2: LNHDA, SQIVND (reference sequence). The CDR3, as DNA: TGTGCCAGCAGTACCCCTACGACAGGGCCCAATGAGCAGTTCTTC. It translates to CASSTPTTGPNEQFF.

The CDR3 here is CASSDEVTKNIQYF. The DNA of the CDR3 is TGTGCCAGCAGTGATGAGGTTACCAAAAACATTCAGTACTTC. V is TRBV2 and J is TRBJ2-4; unclear D gene. The germline V gene has CDR1 SNHLY and CDR2 FYNNEI. CDR3 length: 14 residues. V lost 3 bases to trimming and J lost 2 bases, with 8 bases between them.

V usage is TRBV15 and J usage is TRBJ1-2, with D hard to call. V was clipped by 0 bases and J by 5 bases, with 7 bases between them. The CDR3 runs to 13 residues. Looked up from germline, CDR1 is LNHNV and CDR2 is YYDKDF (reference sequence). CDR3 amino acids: CATSRDRGYGYTF. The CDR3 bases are TGTGCCACCAGCAGAGATCGAGGATATGGCTACACCTTC.

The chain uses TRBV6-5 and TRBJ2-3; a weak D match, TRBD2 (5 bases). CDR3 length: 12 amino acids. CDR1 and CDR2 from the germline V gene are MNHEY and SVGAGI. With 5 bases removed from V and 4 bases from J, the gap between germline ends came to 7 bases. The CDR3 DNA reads TGTGCCAGCAGTGCGAGGGCAGATACGCAGTATTTT. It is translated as CASSARADTQYF.

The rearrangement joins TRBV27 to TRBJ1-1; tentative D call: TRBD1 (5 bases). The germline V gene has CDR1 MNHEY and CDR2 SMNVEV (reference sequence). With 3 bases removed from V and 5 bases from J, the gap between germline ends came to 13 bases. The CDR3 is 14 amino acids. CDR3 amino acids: CASSFRVGGTEAFF. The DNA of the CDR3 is TGTGCCAGCAGTTTCCGGGTGGGGGGAACTGAAGCTTTCTTT.

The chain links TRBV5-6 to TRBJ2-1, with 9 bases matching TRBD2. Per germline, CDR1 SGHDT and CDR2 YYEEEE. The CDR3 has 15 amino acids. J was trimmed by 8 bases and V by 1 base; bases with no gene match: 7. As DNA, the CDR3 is TGTGCCAGCAGCTTGACGCTAGCGGGGTGGGATGAGCAGTTCTTC. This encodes CASSLTLAGWDEQFF. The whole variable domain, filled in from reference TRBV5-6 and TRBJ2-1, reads DAGVTQSPTHLIKTRGQQVTLRCSPKSGHDTVSWYQQALGQGPQFIFQYYEEEERQRGNFPDRFSGHQFPNYSSELNVNALLLGDSALYLCASSLTLAGWDEQFFGPGTRLTVL.

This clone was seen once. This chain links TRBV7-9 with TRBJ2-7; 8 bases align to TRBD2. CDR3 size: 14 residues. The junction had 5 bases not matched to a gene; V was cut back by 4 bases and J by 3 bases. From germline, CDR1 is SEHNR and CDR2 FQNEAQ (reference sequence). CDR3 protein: CASSSGTSFYEQYF. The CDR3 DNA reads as TGTGCCAGCAGCTCCGGGACTAGTTTCTACGAGCAGTACTTC.

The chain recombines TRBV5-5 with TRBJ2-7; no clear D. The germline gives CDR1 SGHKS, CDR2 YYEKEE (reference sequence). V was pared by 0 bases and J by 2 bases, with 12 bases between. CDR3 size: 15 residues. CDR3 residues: CASSLGDPRTYEQYF. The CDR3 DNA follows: TGTGCCAGCAGCTTGGGAGATCCCCGTACCTACGAGCAGTACTTC.

CDR3 in DNA: TGTGCCAGCAGCCCTCCGACAGGGTCAGAACTAATAGACGAGCAGTACTTC. It is translated as CASSPPTGSELIDEQYF. The chain combines TRBV5-6 with TRBJ2-7; 7 bases are shared with TRBD1. Trimming removed 4 bases from V and 5 bases from J; junction bases left unmatched: 18. The CDR3 is 17 amino acids. CDR1 is SGHDT, CDR2 YYEEEE, per germline.

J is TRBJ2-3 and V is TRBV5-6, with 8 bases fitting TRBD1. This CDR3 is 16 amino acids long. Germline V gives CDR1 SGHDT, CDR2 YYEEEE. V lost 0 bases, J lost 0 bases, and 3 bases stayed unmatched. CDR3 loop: CASSLAWTGSTDTQYF. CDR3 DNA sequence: TGTGCCAGCAGCTTGGCCTGGACAGGGAGCACAGATACGCAGTATTTT. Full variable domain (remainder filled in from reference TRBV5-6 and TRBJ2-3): DAGVTQSPTHLIKTRGQQVTLRCSPKSGHDTVSWYQQALGQGPQFIFQYYEEEERQRGNFPDRFSGHQFPNYSSELNVNALLLGDSALYLCASSLAWTGSTDTQYFGPGTRLTVL.

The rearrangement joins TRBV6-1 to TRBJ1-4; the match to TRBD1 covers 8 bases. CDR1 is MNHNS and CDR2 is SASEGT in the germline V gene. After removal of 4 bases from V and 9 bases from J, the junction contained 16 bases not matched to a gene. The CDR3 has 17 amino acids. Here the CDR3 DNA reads TGTGCCAGCAGTGCCCGCCGTCCCGGGACAGGCCTCCAAAAACTGTTTTTT. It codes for CASSARRPGTGLQKLFF.

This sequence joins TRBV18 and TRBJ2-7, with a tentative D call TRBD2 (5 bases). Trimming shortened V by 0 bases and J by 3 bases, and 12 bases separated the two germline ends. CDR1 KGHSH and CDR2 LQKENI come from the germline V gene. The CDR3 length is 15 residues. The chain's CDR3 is CASSPPSGPYYEQYF. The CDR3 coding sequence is TGTGCCAGCTCACCACCGAGCGGACCCTACTACGAGCAGTACTTC.

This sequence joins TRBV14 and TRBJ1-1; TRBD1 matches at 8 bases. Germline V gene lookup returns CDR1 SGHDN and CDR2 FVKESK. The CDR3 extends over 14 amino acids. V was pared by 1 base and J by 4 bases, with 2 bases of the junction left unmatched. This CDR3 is CASSQATGGTEAFF. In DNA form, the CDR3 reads TGTGCCAGCAGCCAAGCCACAGGGGGCACTGAAGCTTTCTTT. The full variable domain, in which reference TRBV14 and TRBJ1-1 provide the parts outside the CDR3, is EAGVTQFPSHSVIEKGQTVTLRCDPISGHDNLYWYRRVMGKEIKFLLHFVKESKQDESGMPNNRFLAERTGGTYSTLKVQPAELEDSGVYFCASSQATGGTEAFFGQGTRLTVV.

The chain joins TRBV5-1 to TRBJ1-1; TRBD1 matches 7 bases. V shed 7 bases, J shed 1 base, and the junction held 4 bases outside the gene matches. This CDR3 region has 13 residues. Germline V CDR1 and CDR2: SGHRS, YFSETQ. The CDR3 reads CASGTGENTEAFF. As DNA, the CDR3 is TGCGCCAGCGGTACAGGGGAGAACACTGAAGCTTTCTTT.

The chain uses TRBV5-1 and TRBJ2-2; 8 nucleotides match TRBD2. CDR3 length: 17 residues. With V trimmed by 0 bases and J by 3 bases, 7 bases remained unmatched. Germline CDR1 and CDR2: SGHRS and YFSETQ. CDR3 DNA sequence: TGCGCCAGCAGCTTGGCCGGTAGCGGGATATACACCGGGGAGCTGTTTTTT. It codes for CASSLAGSGIYTGELFF.